The present entry profiles one TCR beta chain with its context. Its target is not known. The germline gives CDR1 SEHNR, CDR2 FQNEAQ (reference sequence). The CDR3 is 18 residues long. The V and J ends lost 1 base and 4 bases, in that order; junction bases with no gene match: 10. This entry is derived from a study of cytomegalovirus exposure and HLA in healthy donors. Regarding the study as a whole: Later analysis identified a missense DCLRE1C variant that was linked to TCR beta V- and J-gene trimming. An analysis was carried out at a later point. It showed that HLA-associated TCR beta chains were more clonally expanded than equally common non-associated chains.

Amplification used 60 Vbeta primers and 13 Jbeta primers. TCRdb's table, derived via immunoSEQ multiplex PCR, lists solely in-frame clones and lacks some. The sample table includes around 100,000 clones. The rearrangement uses TRBV7-9 and TRBJ2-1; 10 positions match TRBD2. This clonotype originated in a man between 45 and 60 years old in good health and CMV-seronegative. The sample comprised PBMCs. CDR3 coding DNA: TGTGCCAGCAGCTTAGGGAGGCCTAGCGGGGGACTTTACAATGAGCAGTTCTTC. Translation gives CASSLGRPSGGLYNEQFF.